One and the same sample provided the 10 T cell receptor beta chains below, sequenced in a study of immune heterogeneity within non-small cell lung tumors. Multiplex PCR employing 32 V and 13 J primers generated amplicons of the TCR beta CDR3. TCRdb reprocessed the multiplex PCR reads with MiXCR, giving one entry per CDR3 protein. The sample contains about 21,000 distinct CDR3 sequences, more than 25% of which appear only once. At about 600 ng per sample, bulk tumor genomic DNA provided the template. During surgery, several far-apart biopsies were obtained from every primary tumor. Surgery that was curative in intent was performed on patients with untreated, newly diagnosed non-small cell lung cancer. Specimen: lung tumor tissue. The receptors were gathered from a man aged 40-49 years with non-small cell lung cancer.

With respect to this clonotype: One junction end disagrees with the germline gene, perhaps due to a read error. This chain links TRBV6-1 with TRBJ2-7; perhaps TRBD2 as D (6 bases). CDR3 size: 14 residues. Germline lookup yields CDR1 MNHNS and CDR2 SASEGT. The CDR3 loop is CATRGSSSSYERYF. CDR3 nucleotide sequence: TGCGCCACCCGGGGGTCGTCGAGCTCCTACGAGCGGTACTTC.

To note about this clonotype: This sequence may be a read error, since a much larger clone differs from it by one base. The chain is built from TRBV29-1 and TRBJ1-3; D not certain. Germline V gene sequence: CDR1 SQVTM, CDR2 ANQGSEA. The CDR3 extends over 14 amino acids. This CDR3 reads CSAQDTNSGNTIYF. CDR3 in DNA: TGCAGTGCGCAGGATACCAACTCTGGAAACACCATATATTTT.

This clonotype was observed at least ten times. This sequence joins TRBV12-3 or TRBV12-4 and TRBJ1-6, with 8 bases that match TRBD1. Trimming cost V 5 bases and J 4 bases; bases outside gene matches: 13. The CDR3 runs to 18 residues. The CDR3 DNA sequence: TGTGCCAGCAGTACCTCCCTGGGACAGGCATGGTATAATTCACCCCTCCACTTT. It specifies CASSTSLGQAWYNSPLHF.

This clonotype was recorded a few times. CDR3: CASTRIWGEGTEAFF. For the CDR3, the DNA is TGTGCCAGTACCCGGATCTGGGGGGAGGGCACTGAAGCTTTCTTT. The chain has TRBV19 and TRBJ1-1; maybe TRBD1 (5 bases). CDR1 LNHDA and CDR2 SQIVND come from the germline V gene (reference sequence). Trimming stripped 7 bases from V and 4 bases from J, with 19 bases between. CDR3 size: 15 residues.

The chain links TRBV2 to TRBJ1-1; a possible D gene is TRBD1 (5 bases). Germline V gene lookup returns CDR1 SNHLY and CDR2 FYNNEI. V was trimmed by 0 bases and J by 4 bases, leaving 12 bases between them. The CDR3 consists of 15 residues. CDR3 sequence (DNA): TGTGCCAGCAGTGAAGCGCTTTGGGGGAGCACTGAAGCTTTCTTT. Residues: CASSEALWGSTEAFF.

As concerns this clonotype: A read error may produce the germline difference seen at one junction end. J is TRBJ2-1 and V is TRBV5-5; weak D call: TRBD1 (6 bases). The CDR3 has 17 residues. Germline V lookup: CDR1 SGHKS, CDR2 YYEKEE (reference sequence). CDR3 sequence (DNA): TGTGCCAGCAGCTTTTATAGGGACACATCCTCCTACAATGAGGAGTTCTTC. This translates into CASSFYRDTSSYNEEFF. Based on the CDR3 plus reference TRBV5-5 and TRBJ2-1, the full variable domain is DAGVTQSPTHLIKTRGQQVTLRCSPISGHKSVSWYQQVLGQGPQFIFQYYEKEERGRGNFPDRFSARQFPNYSSELNVNALLLGDSALYLCASSFYRDTSSYNEEFFGPGTRLTVL.

Notes on this clonotype: This may arise from a read error, as a much more abundant clone is one base away. The chain has TRBV6-1 and TRBJ2-1; a possible D gene is TRBD1 (6 bases). This CDR3 contains 15 residues. The V end was cut by 8 bases, the J end by 8 bases, with 22 bases between. Germline values: CDR1 MNHNS, CDR2 SASEGT. This CDR3 reads CASPNPRGNTDEQFF. The CDR3 region has the DNA TGTGCCAGCCCCAACCCCAGGGGCAATACCGATGAGCAGTTCTTC.

This clonotype came up once. A much larger clone lies a single base off, so this may be a read error. J is TRBJ1-2 and V is TRBV10-3; TRBD1 might be the D (6 bases). Per the germline V gene, CDR1 is ENHRY and CDR2 is SYGVKD. The CDR3 contains 14 residues. The germline V and J ends were trimmed by 3 bases and 5 bases, with 13 bases remaining between them. The CDR3 is CAISDLTGKYGYTF. The CDR3 DNA is TGTGCCATCAGTGACCTAACAGGGAAATATGGCTACACCTTC.

This clonotype was recorded a few times. The V and J genes are TRBV2 and TRBJ1-2; TRBD1 is a possible D gene (5 bases). The CDR3 spans 13 residues. The ends were cut back, 1 base at V and 4 bases at J, with 7 bases in the middle. The germline gives CDR1 SNHLY, CDR2 FYNNEI. The CDR3 nucleotides read TGTGCCAGCAGTGAAGAGAGGGGCTATGGCTACACCTTC. As protein: CASSEERGYGYTF.

This clonotype was seen more than once but under ten times. The chain couples TRBV30 to TRBJ2-2; 9 bases map to TRBD1. CDR1 is GTSNPN, CDR2 SVGIG, per germline (reference sequence). CDR3 size: 16 residues. Losses at the gene ends were 3 bases for V and 5 bases for J; bases not matched to a gene: 10. The CDR3 DNA is TGTGCCTGGAGCCGAGGGACAGGGCGCGGGACCGGGGAGCTGTTTTTT. Encoded protein: CAWSRGTGRGTGELFF. The variable domain in full, with the rest retrieved from reference TRBV30 and TRBJ2-2, is SQTIHQWPATLVQPVGSPLSLECTVEGTSNPNLYWYRQAAGRGLQLLFYSVGIGQISSEVPQNLSASRPQDRQFILSSKKLLLSDSGFYLCAWSRGTGRGTGELFFGEGSRLTVL.